Listed below are T cell receptor beta chains from one sample, sequenced in a study of neurological immune-mediated disorders. MiXCR, run by TCRdb on the 5' RACE reads, gives a single entry per CDR3 protein. The sample contains tens of thousands of distinct CDR3 sequences, roughly 15% of which appear only once. Material: PBMCs. The source is a female donor with HTLV-1-associated myelopathy (HAM/TSP). Both conserved end residues are part of each CDR3. D genes are given only for firm matches. Part of the rows lack a size; the others show once, few, many or a class for expanded clones.

size	V	J	D	length	CDR3	DNA
many	TRBV29-1	TRBJ2-7	-	12	CSVESPTDEQYF	TGCAGCGTTGAATCTCCAACAGACGAGCAGTACTTC
few	TRBV7-9	TRBJ2-1	TRBD1	17	CASSEIHPTGTYNEQFF	TGTGCCAGCAGCGAAATCCATCCGACAGGGACCTACAATGAGCAGTTCTTC
many	TRBV29-1	TRBJ1-2	TRBD1	13	CSVETGGHYGYTF	TGCAGCGTTGAGACAGGGGGCCACTATGGCTACACCTTC
many	TRBV5-1	TRBJ1-2	-	14	CASSLGEERFGYTF	TGCGCCAGCAGCTTGGGGGAAGAAAGATTTGGCTACACCTTC
-	TRBV3-1	TRBJ1-2	-	14	CASSPGGSGDGVTF	TGTGCCAGCAGCCCAGGAGGATCGGGGGATGGAGTCACCTTC
many	TRBV2	TRBJ1-5	-	15	CASRSRPDSNQPQHF	TGTGCCAGCCGGAGCAGACCGGATAGCAATCAGCCCCAGCATTTT
many	TRBV15	TRBJ2-1	-	15	CATSRGSTGSLEQFF	TGTGCTACCAGCAGAGGCTCTACAGGGTCTCTTGAGCAGTTCTTC
many	TRBV5-5	TRBJ2-1	-	15	CASSLRALGYNEQFF	TGTGCCAGCAGCTTACGGGCCTTGGGGTACAATGAGCAGTTCTTC
many	TRBV10-2	TRBJ2-1	TRBD2	15	CASAPTSGGAGEQFF	TGCGCCAGCGCCCCAACTAGCGGGGGGGCTGGTGAGCAGTTCTTC
medium-sized	TRBV28	TRBJ2-7	TRBD1	12	CASRQQGLEQYF	TGTGCCAGCAGACAACAGGGGCTCGAGCAGTACTTC
-	TRBV4-1	TRBJ1-4	TRBD1	14	CASQAGTGAEKLFF	TGCGCCAGCCAAGCCGGGACAGGCGCTGAAAAACTGTTTTTT
many	TRBV6-1	TRBJ1-5	-	13	CASSPSGREPQHF	TGTGCCAGCAGTCCGTCCGGGAGGGAGCCCCAGCATTTT
many	TRBV6-5	TRBJ2-1	-	15	CASSYSQFAGNEQFF	TGTGCCAGCAGTTACTCTCAGTTCGCCGGTAATGAGCAGTTCTTC
many	TRBV12-3/TRBV12-4	TRBJ1-5	-	13	CASSLVWNQPQHF	TGTGCCAGCAGTTTGGTTTGGAATCAGCCCCAGCATTTT
many	TRBV12-3/TRBV12-4	TRBJ2-2	-	15	CASSFTFAYTGELFF	TGTGCCAGCAGTTTTACCTTCGCTTACACCGGGGAGCTGTTTTTT
many	TRBV20-1	TRBJ2-3	TRBD2	18	CSARDPGLAGGGTDTQYF	TGCAGTGCTAGAGATCCAGGACTAGCGGGGGGAGGGACAGATACGCAGTATTTT